The following is a TCR beta chain sequence with its context. The antigen remains unidentified. The germline V gene has CDR1 SGHAT and CDR2 FQNNGV. There are 12 residues in the CDR3. V lost 5 bases and J 6 bases, leaving 11 bases between the germline ends. The PCR ran on 60 Vbeta and 13 Jbeta primers. The assay was immunoSEQ multiplex PCR, and TCRdb's table has in-frame clones only and misses some. The sample includes about 88,000 clones, over 80% of them seen just once. This sample stems from a study of cytomegalovirus exposure and HLA in healthy donors. Study-level results: The classifier reportedly diagnosed cytomegalovirus status with high sensitivity and specificity. An analysis done earlier found most TCR beta V segments productive about 87% or about 30% of the time.

V gene TRBV11-2 combines with J gene TRBJ2-7, with a possible D match to TRBD1 (5 bases). The TCR sequence derives from a man between 18 and 35 years old in good health and CMV-seronegative. The material sequenced was PBMCs. The chain's CDR3 is CASSPDRGEQYF. The CDR3 DNA sequence: TGTGCCAGCAGCCCGGATAGGGGCGAGCAGTACTTC.